Reported below is one T cell receptor (beta chain). Its antigen is as yet unknown. The germline V gene has CDR1 MNHEY and CDR2 SVGEGT. The CDR3 spans 11 residues. Trimming cost V 6 bases and J 4 bases, with 5 bases left between them. 5'RACE template switching generated TCR cDNA, adding a universal primer site and UMIs. TCRdb analysed the 5' RACE reads with MiXCR anew, one entry per CDR3 protein. The table shows 400,000 to 650,000 distinct CDR3 sequences, with about a fifth occurring only once. The data were obtained in a study of T cells after yellow fever vaccination. General observations from the study: Peak timing came faster in the weaker secondary response, day 5 versus 15. CD4 and CD8 compartments shared a small share of clonotypes.

J is TRBJ2-3 and V is TRBV6-2 or TRBV6-3; D gene unclear. The specimen was PBMCs, collected roughly 20 days after the first yellow fever vaccination. The receptor comes from a man between 18 and 35 years old who received the YFV17D yellow fever vaccine. The CDR3 sequence: CASRTSDTQYF. CDR3 nucleotides: TGTGCCAGCAGGACGTCAGATACGCAGTATTTT.